This T cell receptor beta chain stems from a study of CD8+ T cells in alopecia areata (dated by TCRdb to 2016 to 2018). Regarding the research as a whole: The treated patients, all with moderate-to-severe alopecia areata, were enrolled in an open-label pilot trial of oral tofacitinib given at 5 to 10 mg twice daily. Clonality in the scalp was compared among normal scalp (n=4), patchy alopecia areata scalp (n=8), and alopecia totalis/universalis scalp (n=8). In both human patients and the C3H/HeJ mouse model, the study applied high-throughput TCRbeta sequencing to look at T cell clonal expansion in alopecia areata. On the human side, TCRbeta sequencing was run on scalp tissue and on sorted CD4+ and CD8+ peripheral blood T cells from healthy controls and from alopecia areata patients with either patchy or totalis/universalis disease. The RNA source kit depended on sample type: the PAXgene miRNA kit for fixed scalp, the miRNeasy kit for PBMCs, and the RNeasy kit for mouse skin. Biopsies were taken from tofacitinib-treated patients at baseline and at 4 and 24 weeks of treatment, and a later scalp biopsy was taken in several of the tofacitinib-treated patients. TCRbeta CDR3 regions were amplified by immunoSEQ multiplex PCR using 35 Vbeta forward and 13 Jbeta reverse primers. Tofacitinib was given for 6 to 18 months, followed by 6 months of follow-up off drug to assess delayed response and recurrence.

Trimming at the junction amounts to 9 bases on V and 9 bases on J, and the germline ends lie 14 bases apart. Sequences MNHEY (CDR1) and SMNVEV (CDR2) are obtained from the germline V gene (reference sequence). Spanning cysteine to phenylalanine, the CDR3 consists of 11 amino acids. The kept DNA is CDR3 alone, 33 bases in frame from the first base. Taken with the paper, the label for time point translates to: baseline before oral tofacitinib. Peripheral blood and lesional scalp punch biopsies were obtained from patients with alopecia areata. PBMCs were isolated by density centrifugation and stained for CD3, CD4 and CD8, and CD4+ and CD8+ T cells were sorted on a FACSAria. Results and caveats for the whole study, not just this receptor: Shared TCR sequences between patients were less evident than in mice, which may be partly attributable to HLA diversity in the patient population. Higher clonality and more expanded CD8+ clones were observed in lesional scalp than in normal scalp, particularly in alopecia totalis/universalis, a finding suggestive of antigenic drive. Unlike mouse skin, which is dominated by gammadelta T cells, normal human skin has resident alphabeta T cells that are also sequenced, and this complicates analysis of the scalp TCR repertoire.

This clone was seen only a few times. The antigen this receptor binds is unknown. It has no much larger one-base neighbor in the sample; base qualities were not kept. The protocol used for the library was the immunoSEQ multiplex PCR assay. To provide template for TCR sequencing, every sample had RNA extracted and reverse transcribed into cDNA. First-strand cDNA was synthesized with SuperScript III using a 2:1 mix of oligo-dT and random hexamers. Amplification bias was assessed with a synthetic immune receptor repertoire, and residual bias was removed computationally. On the study's bioinformatics: Raw reads were preprocessed to remove errors, and CDR3 was defined by IMGT conventions from the conserved cysteine to phenylalanine. Clonality was computed by normalizing Shannon entropy by log2 of the number of productive unique TCRs and subtracting the result from 1. CD4 or CD8 identity of scalp clones was inferred by cross-referencing scalp TCRbeta sequences with sorted blood CD4 and CD8 repertoires. This immuneACCESS table, as held by TCRdb, lists in-frame sequences with V and J called but not all clones. Of the missing ones, under half trace to an unresolved V gene in checked studies; the others have no known cause. V, J and clone size reflect that table, while D and trimming were determined from the DNA. This sample comprises 140,000 to 150,000 clones, about 51% of them detected only once. The ten largest clones take up over 0.85% of the sample.

The sequence came from a human donor with alopecia areata. The sequence joins TRBV27 to TRBJ2-5; the D segment could be TRBD1, given 6 matching bases. Specimen: CD4+ T cells sorted from blood, collected at week 0. The bases are TGTGCCAGATTGGGGACACCACCCCAGTACTTC. This yields the protein CARLGTPPQYF.